The subject of this entry is one TCR beta chain. What it binds is unknown. This sample was taken from a study of cytomegalovirus exposure and HLA in healthy donors. The PCR employed 60 Vbeta primers together with 13 Jbeta primers. Assay used: immunoSEQ multiplex PCR; TCRdb lists only in-frame clones, some missing. The sample yields some 150,000 clones, about 80% seen once. The CDR3 runs to 11 residues. Germline assignment: CDR1 MNHNY and CDR2 SVGAGI (reference sequence). Trimming took off 10 bases at V and 2 bases at J, with 9 bases between the two ends. Study conclusions and caveats: Reported findings show TCR beta sequences accurately forecast HLA-A and HLA-B alleles in most subjects. Among the CMV-associated chains, three were confirmed in vitro as specific for CMV antigens. Later genetic work tied a missense DCLRE1C variant to beta-chain V and J trimming.

Nominal health characterized the donors when sampled, though unrecorded immune exposures were likely. The clonotype was recovered from a woman in her thirties or forties in good health and CMV-seronegative. This rearrangement joins TRBV6-6 to TRBJ2-7; possible D gene TRBD1, 5 bases. The sequencing sample was made of PBMCs. The CDR3 spells CATARAYEQYF. CDR3 sequence (DNA): TGTGCCACCGCCAGGGCCTACGAGCAGTACTTC.